Below are 15 T cell receptor beta chains sequenced from a single sample in a study of response to subunit inactivated influenza vaccine. One entry per CDR3 protein results from TCRdb running MiXCR on the RT-PCR reads. The sample holds more than 200,000 distinct CDR3 sequences, more than 10% seen once. Here the sequenced sample was non-naive T cells sorted from PBMCs, taken 14 to 15 days before vaccination. Receptor source: a middle-aged man who received an inactivated influenza vaccine.

This clonotype occurred a few times. The chain recombines TRBV18 with TRBJ2-5, with D maybe TRBD1 (5 bases). The CDR3 has 13 residues. Germline values: CDR1 KGHSH, CDR2 LQKENI. Trimming pared 1 base from V and 5 bases from J, leaving 8 bases between. Here the CDR3 reads CASSPRGAETQYF. CDR3 DNA sequence: TGTGCCAGCTCACCACGGGGCGCGGAGACCCAGTACTTC.

This clonotype was counted a few times. The genes are TRBV9 and TRBJ1-3; D gene unclear. Trimming took off 0 bases at V and 4 bases at J, with 11 bases between the two ends. From germline, CDR1 is SGDLS and CDR2 YYNGEE. The CDR3 loop spans 15 amino acids. CDR3 protein: CASSVETGVGNTIYF. The CDR3, as DNA: TGTGCCAGCAGCGTAGAAACCGGGGTCGGAAACACCATATATTTT.

This clonotype came up many times. This chain links TRBV7-2 with TRBJ1-4, with TRBD1 identical over 7 bases. Trimming at V came to 5 bases and at J to 3 bases, leaving 6 bases not matched to a gene. Germline V CDR1 and CDR2: SGHTA, FQGNSA. CDR3 size: 15 residues. The CDR3 sequence: CASSRDDRANEKLFF. The DNA of the CDR3 is TGTGCCAGCAGCCGAGACGACAGGGCTAATGAAAAACTGTTTTTT. The entire variable domain, with the rest obtained from reference TRBV7-2 and TRBJ1-4, is as follows: GAGVSQSPSNKVTEKGKDVELRCDPISGHTALYWYRQSLGQGLEFLIYFQGNSAPDKSGLPSDRFSAERTGGSVSTLTIQRTQQEDSAVYLCASSRDDRANEKLFFGSGTQLSVL.

The chain carries TRBV7-2 and TRBJ1-2, with D possibly TRBD1 on 5 matching bases. Germline CDR1 is SGHTA and CDR2 is FQGNSA. Deletions cut 5 bases from V and 8 bases from J, with 18 bases between. This CDR3 contains 14 residues. CDR3 residues: CASSGQPTGRGYTF. The CDR3 bases are TGTGCCAGCAGCGGACAACCGACCGGCCGGGGCTACACCTTC.

This clonotype was counted a few times. The gene calls are TRBV4-1 and TRBJ1-3; 8 bases map to TRBD1. CDR3 length: 13 residues. V was clipped by 3 bases and J by 14 bases; unmatched bases: 9. The germline CDR1 and CDR2 sequences are MGHRA and YSYEKL. The CDR3 loop is CASSHGQGRAVYF. CDR3 DNA: TGCGCCAGCAGCCATGGACAGGGCAGGGCCGTATATTTT.

The rearrangement links TRBV30 to TRBJ2-7, with D possibly matching TRBD1 (6 bases). Germline V gives CDR1 GTSNPN, CDR2 SVGIG (reference sequence). Trimming took 1 base from V and 7 from J, leaving 14 bases between them. CDR3 length: 13 amino acids. The CDR3 loop is CAWSATGTTEQYF. In DNA form, the CDR3 reads TGTGCCTGGAGTGCGACAGGTACTACGGAGCAGTACTTC.

This clonotype was recorded a few times. The CDR3 here is CSASPGNTEAFF. CDR3 nucleotides: TGCAGTGCAAGCCCAGGGAACACTGAAGCTTTCTTT. The genes are TRBV20-1 and TRBJ1-1, with unresolved D. V was clipped by 6 bases and J by 1 base, with 9 bases between them. Germline values: CDR1 DFQATT, CDR2 SNEGSKA (reference sequence). CDR3 length: 12 residues.

At least ten counts were recorded for this clonotype. V gene TRBV7-2 combines with J gene TRBJ1-1; D not resolved. The germline gives CDR1 SGHTA, CDR2 FQGNSA. Trimming left V 3 bases short and J 8 bases short, with 10 bases between. CDR3 length: 12 amino acids. The CDR3 here is CASSLSRVEAFF. For the CDR3, the DNA is TGTGCCAGCAGCTTGAGTAGAGTCGAAGCTTTCTTT.

The chain joins TRBV5-1 to TRBJ2-2, with D possibly TRBD1 on 5 matching bases. The CDR3 contains 17 residues. V lost 3 bases, J lost 1 base, and 16 bases lay in between. The germline V gene has CDR1 SGHRS and CDR2 YFSETQ. The DNA of the CDR3 is TGCGCCAGCAGCTCCCCCAAGGGGAAGTTGAACACCGGGGAGCTGTTTTTT. Translation gives CASSSPKGKLNTGELFF.

This clonotype has only a few counts. The chain employs TRBV20-1 and TRBJ2-1; 7 bases match TRBD1. Germline assignment: CDR1 DFQATT and CDR2 SNEGSKA (reference sequence). V trimming: 0 bases; J trimming: 0 bases; junction bases outside the gene matches: 8. This CDR3 contains 17 residues. CDR3 nucleotide sequence: TGCAGTGCTAGAGATACCACAGGGGAAGTCTCCTACAATGAGCAGTTCTTC. It encodes CSARDTTGEVSYNEQFF.

V is TRBV18 and J is TRBJ2-7; 10 positions agree with TRBD2. CDR1 and CDR2 (germline): KGHSH, LQKENI. J gave up 3 bases and V 0 bases, and 5 bases lay outside the gene matches. The CDR3 is 16 residues long. In nucleotides, the CDR3 is TGTGCCAGCTCACCACCGGGTCTAGCGGGAGACTACGAGCAGTACTTC. It specifies CASSPPGLAGDYEQYF.

Ten or more counts support this clonotype. The chain employs TRBV29-1 and TRBJ2-7, with D perhaps matching TRBD2 (5 bases). The CDR3 consists of 12 residues. The ends were cut back, 7 bases at V and 2 bases at J, with 12 bases in the middle. Looked up from germline, CDR1 is SQVTM and CDR2 is ANQGSEA. As DNA, the CDR3 is TGCAGCGCCAAGCTCGGGACCTACGAGCAGTACTTC. It encodes CSAKLGTYEQYF.

This clonotype was found a few times. V usage is TRBV6-5 and J usage is TRBJ2-5; TRBD2 matches at 11 bases. V dropped 5 bases and J dropped 2; count of bases not matched to a gene: 7. CDR3 length: 16 residues. CDR1 is MNHEY and CDR2 is SVGAGI in the germline V gene. CDR3 DNA sequence: TGTGCCAGCAGTAACACGGGACTAGCGGAGCAAGAGACCCAGTACTTC. Protein product: CASSNTGLAEQETQYF.

This clonotype was seen more than once but under ten times. This chain uses TRBV11-2 with TRBJ2-5; TRBD2 agrees at 10 bases. Germline CDR1 and CDR2: SGHAT and FQNNGV. V was clipped by 7 bases and J by 2 bases; unmatched bases: 7. This CDR3 spans 15 amino acids. CDR3 residues: CASTLAGVGQETQYF. The CDR3, as DNA: TGTGCCAGCACCCTAGCGGGAGTAGGTCAAGAGACCCAGTACTTC. Supplemented by reference TRBV11-2 and TRBJ2-5, the full variable domain reads EAGVAQSPRYKIIEKRQSVAFWCNPISGHATLYWYQQILGQGPKLLIQFQNNGVVDDSQLPKDRFSAERLKGVDSTLKIQPAKLEDSAVYLCASTLAGVGQETQYFGPGTRLLVL.

In its sample, this clonotype was seen a few times. The rearrangement joins TRBV7-8 to TRBJ2-7; D tentatively fits TRBD1 or TRBD2 (5 bases each). The CDR3 runs 15 residues. V was pared by 5 bases and J by 1 base, with 15 bases between. Germline CDR1 SGHVS, CDR2 FQNEAQ. CDR3 sequence: CASSRSRDRSYEQYF. The CDR3 nucleotides are TGTGCCAGCAGCCGGAGCCGGGACCGGTCCTACGAGCAGTACTTC.